This T cell receptor (beta chain) was obtained from a study of T-cell memory formation after mild COVID-19. About the study: Across donors, TCR clusters were largely donor specific.

From germline, CDR1 is KGHSH and CDR2 LQKENI. There are 17 residues in the CDR3. Trimming at V came to 2 bases and at J to 0 bases, leaving 4 bases not matched to a gene. This clonotype was counted a few times. MiXCR was run by TCRdb on the 5' RACE reads, yielding one entry per CDR3 protein. The profile shows just over 400,000 distinct CDR3 sequences, 20% to 30% of them singletons. This chain links TRBV18 with TRBJ2-7; 13 bases are a match to TRBD2. Sequencing was done on a sample of PBMCs or a T cell subset sorted from them (not recorded which). The receptor was isolated from an adult woman who had mild COVID-19 (a few samples of this study predate the infection). Cell type and time point are not known. The CDR3 loop reads CASSPGTSGEDSYEQYF. The CDR3 DNA reads TGTGCCAGCTCACCAGGGACTAGCGGGGAAGACTCCTACGAGCAGTACTTC.